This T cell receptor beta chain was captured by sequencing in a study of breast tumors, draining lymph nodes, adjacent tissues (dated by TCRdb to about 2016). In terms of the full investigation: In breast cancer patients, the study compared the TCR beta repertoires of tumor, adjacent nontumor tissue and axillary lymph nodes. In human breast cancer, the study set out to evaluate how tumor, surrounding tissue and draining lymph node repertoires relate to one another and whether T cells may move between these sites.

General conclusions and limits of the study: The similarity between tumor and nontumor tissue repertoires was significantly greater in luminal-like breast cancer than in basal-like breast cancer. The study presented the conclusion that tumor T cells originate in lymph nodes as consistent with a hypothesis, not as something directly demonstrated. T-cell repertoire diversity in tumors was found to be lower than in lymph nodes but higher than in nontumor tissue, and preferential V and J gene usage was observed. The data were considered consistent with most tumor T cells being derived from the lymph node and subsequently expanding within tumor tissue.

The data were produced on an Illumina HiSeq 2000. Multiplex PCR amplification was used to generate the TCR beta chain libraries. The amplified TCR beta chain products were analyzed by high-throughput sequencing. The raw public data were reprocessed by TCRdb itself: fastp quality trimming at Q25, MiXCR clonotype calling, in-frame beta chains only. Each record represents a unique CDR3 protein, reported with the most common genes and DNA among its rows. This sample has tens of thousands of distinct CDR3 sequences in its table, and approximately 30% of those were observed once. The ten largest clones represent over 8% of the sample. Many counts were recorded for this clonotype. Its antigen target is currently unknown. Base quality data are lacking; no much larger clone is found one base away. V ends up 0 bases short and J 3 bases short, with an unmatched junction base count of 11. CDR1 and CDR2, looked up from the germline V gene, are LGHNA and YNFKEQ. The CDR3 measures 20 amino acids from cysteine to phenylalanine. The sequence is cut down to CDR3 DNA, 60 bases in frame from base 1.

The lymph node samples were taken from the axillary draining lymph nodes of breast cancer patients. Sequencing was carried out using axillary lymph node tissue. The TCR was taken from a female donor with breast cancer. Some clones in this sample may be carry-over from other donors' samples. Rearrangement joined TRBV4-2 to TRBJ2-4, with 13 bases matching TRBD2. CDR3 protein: CASSQDRTSGRSVGKNIQYF. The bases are TGTGCCAGCAGCCAAGATAGGACTAGCGGGAGATCTGTTGGCAAAAACATTCAGTACTTC.